This T cell receptor beta chain was identified in a study of shared clonotypes between healthy human individuals. Study-wide results and caveats: Non-shared clonotypes showed lower generation probabilities than clonotypes common to all four donors. Generally, naive subsets (rather than memory subsets) showed larger estimated richness.

Naive-designated CD8 cells lacked CD45RO, were positively enriched for CCR7, and omitted terminally differentiated effector memory CD45RA+ cells. Running of the assay took place at deep level. Original processing notes: Junction-only immunoSEQ sequences carried no quality scores, so filtering differed. The repertoire was sequenced with immunoSEQ multiplex PCR; TCRdb's copy has only in-frame clones and lacks some. That table furnishes V, J and clone size, whereas the DNA furnished D and trimming. There are roughly 650,000 clones in the sample; roughly 96% occur only once, and roughly 0.12% lies in the top ten. Concerning this clone itself: Its antigen remains unknown.

The specimen sequenced was naive CD8+ T cells sorted from blood. This sequence was found in a woman aged 25 to 45 in good health.

As DNA, the CDR3 is TGTGCCAGCAGTTCTGACGTGGGGTACGAGCAGTACTTC. This encodes CASSSDVGYEQYF. The gene calls are TRBV27 and TRBJ2-7; D unresolved. CDR1 is MNHEY and CDR2 is SMNVEV in the germline V gene (reference sequence). Between the trimmed V and J ends, which lost 4 bases and 4 bases, there was a span of 11 bases. CDR3 size: 13 residues.